This T cell receptor (beta chain) emerged from a study of breast tumors, draining lymph nodes, adjacent tissues. General study points: Data fit most tumor T cells coming from lymph node, expanding in tumor. Data only fit, rather than demonstrated, lymph node origin of most tumor T cells. Luminal-like breast cancer showed significantly higher tumor–nontumor repertoire similarity than basal-like. Tumors had less TCR diversity than lymph nodes, more than nontumor tissue.

V lost 1 base and J lost 8; bases outside the gene matches: 6. This CDR3 is 15 amino acids long. Per the germline V gene, CDR1 is LGHNA and CDR2 is YNFKEQ. As regards this clonotype: Its cognate antigen is unknown.

TCRdb redid the calling of the multiplex PCR reads with MiXCR, one entry per CDR3 protein. The table lists about 130,000 distinct CDR3 sequences, around 21% of them singletons, with 2.2% in the top ten. Axillary draining lymph nodes of breast cancer patients supplied the node samples. This TCR derives from a female donor with breast cancer. Some clones in this sample may be carry-over from other donors' samples. The material sequenced was axillary lymph node tissue. The chain carries TRBV4-2 and TRBJ2-1, with TRBD1 matching over 9 bases. The CDR3 DNA follows: TGTGCCAGCAGCCAAGCGGGACAGGGAGGCGATGAGCAGTTCTTC. This codes for CASSQAGQGGDEQFF.